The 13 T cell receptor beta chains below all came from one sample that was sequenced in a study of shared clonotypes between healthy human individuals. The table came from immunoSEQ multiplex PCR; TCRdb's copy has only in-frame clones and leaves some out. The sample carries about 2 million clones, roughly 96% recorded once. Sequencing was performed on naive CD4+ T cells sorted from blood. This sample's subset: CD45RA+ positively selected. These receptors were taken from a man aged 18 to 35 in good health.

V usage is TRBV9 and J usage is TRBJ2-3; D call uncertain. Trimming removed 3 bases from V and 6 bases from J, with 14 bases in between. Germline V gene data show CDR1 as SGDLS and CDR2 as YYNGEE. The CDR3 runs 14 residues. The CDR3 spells CASSGPPLLDTQYF. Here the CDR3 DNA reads TGTGCCAGCAGCGGTCCCCCCCTCCTTGATACGCAGTATTTT.

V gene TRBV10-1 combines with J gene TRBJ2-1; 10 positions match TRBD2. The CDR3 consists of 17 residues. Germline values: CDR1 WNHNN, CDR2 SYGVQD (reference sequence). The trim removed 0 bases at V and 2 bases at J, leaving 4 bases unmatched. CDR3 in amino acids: CASSESASGGPYNEQFF. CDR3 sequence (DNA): TGCGCCAGCAGTGAGTCGGCTAGCGGGGGTCCCTACAATGAGCAGTTCTTC.

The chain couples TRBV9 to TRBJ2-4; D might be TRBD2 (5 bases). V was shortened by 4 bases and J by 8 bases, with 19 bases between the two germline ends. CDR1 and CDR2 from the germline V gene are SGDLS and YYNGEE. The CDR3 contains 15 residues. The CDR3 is CASSPSSAVEDIQYF. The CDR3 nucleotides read TGTGCCAGCAGCCCATCCTCGGCGGTGGAGGACATTCAGTACTTC.

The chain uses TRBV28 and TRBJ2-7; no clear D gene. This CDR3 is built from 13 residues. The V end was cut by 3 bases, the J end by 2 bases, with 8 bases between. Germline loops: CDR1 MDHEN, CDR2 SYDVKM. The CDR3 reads CASSFPKAYEQYF. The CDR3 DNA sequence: TGTGCCAGCAGTTTTCCGAAAGCCTACGAGCAGTACTTC.

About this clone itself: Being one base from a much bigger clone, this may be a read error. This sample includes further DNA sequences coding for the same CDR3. Here the CDR3 reads CSARTDTQYF. For the CDR3, the DNA is TGCAGTGCTAGAACGGATACGCAGTATTTT. The rearrangement links TRBV20-1 to TRBJ2-3; no reliable D call. Trimming shortened V by 2 bases and J by 6 bases, and 3 bases separated the two germline ends. The CDR3 totals 10 residues. Germline V CDR1 and CDR2: DFQATT, SNEGSKA (reference sequence).

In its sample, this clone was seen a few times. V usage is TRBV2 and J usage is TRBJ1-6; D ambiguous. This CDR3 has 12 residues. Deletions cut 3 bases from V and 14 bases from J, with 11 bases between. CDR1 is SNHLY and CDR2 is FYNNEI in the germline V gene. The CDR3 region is CASSEVMGTLHF. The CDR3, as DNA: TGTGCCAGCAGTGAGGTGATGGGTACCCTCCACTTT.

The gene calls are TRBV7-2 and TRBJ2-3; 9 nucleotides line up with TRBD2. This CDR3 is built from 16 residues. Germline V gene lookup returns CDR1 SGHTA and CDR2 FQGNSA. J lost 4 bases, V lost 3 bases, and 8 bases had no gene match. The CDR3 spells CASSFIGTSNPDTQYF. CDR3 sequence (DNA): TGTGCCAGCAGCTTCATCGGGACTAGCAATCCAGATACGCAGTATTTT.

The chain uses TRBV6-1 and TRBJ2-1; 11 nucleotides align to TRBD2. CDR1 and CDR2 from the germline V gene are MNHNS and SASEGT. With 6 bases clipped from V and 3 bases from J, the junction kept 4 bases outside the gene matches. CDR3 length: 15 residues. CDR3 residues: CASRETSGDYNEQFF. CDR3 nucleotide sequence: TGTGCCAGCAGAGAGACTAGCGGGGACTACAATGAGCAGTTCTTC.

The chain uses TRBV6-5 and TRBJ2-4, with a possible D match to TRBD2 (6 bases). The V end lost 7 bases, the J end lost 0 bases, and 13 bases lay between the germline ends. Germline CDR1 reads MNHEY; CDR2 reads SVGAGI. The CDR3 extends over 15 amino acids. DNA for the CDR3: TGTGCCAGCATGGGGCCGGGAGAAGCCAAAAACATTCAGTACTTC. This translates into CASMGPGEAKNIQYF.

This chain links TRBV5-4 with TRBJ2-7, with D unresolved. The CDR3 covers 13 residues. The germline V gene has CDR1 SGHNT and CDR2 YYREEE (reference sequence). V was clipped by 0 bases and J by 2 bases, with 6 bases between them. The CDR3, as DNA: TGTGCCAGCAGCTTGGTCAGTACCTACGAGCAGTACTTC. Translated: CASSLVSTYEQYF.

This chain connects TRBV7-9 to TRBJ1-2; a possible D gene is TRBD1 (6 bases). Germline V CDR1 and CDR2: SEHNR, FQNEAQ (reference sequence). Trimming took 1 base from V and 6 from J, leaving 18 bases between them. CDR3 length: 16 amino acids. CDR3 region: CASSLEGLGAQDGYTF. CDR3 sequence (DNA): TGTGCCAGCAGCTTAGAAGGACTGGGGGCGCAAGATGGCTACACCTTC.

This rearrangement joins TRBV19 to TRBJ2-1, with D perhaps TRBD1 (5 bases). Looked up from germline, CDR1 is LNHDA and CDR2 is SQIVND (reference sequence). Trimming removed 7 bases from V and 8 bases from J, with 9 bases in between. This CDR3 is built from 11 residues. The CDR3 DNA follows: TGTGCCAGTACCCTCAGGGATGAGCAGTTCTTC. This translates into CASTLRDEQFF. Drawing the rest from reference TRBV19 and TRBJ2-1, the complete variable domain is DGGITQSPKYLFRKEGQNVTLSCEQNLNHDAMYWYRQDPGQGLRLIYYSQIVNDFQKGDIAEGYSVSREKKESFPLTVTSAQKNPTAFYLCASTLRDEQFFGPGTRLTVL.

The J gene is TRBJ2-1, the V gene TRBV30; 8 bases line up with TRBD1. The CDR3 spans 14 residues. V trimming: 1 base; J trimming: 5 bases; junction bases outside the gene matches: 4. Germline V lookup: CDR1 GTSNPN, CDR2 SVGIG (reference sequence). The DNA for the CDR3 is TGTGCCTGGAGTGGACAGGGGAAAAACAATGAGCAGTTCTTC. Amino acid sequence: CAWSGQGKNNEQFF.